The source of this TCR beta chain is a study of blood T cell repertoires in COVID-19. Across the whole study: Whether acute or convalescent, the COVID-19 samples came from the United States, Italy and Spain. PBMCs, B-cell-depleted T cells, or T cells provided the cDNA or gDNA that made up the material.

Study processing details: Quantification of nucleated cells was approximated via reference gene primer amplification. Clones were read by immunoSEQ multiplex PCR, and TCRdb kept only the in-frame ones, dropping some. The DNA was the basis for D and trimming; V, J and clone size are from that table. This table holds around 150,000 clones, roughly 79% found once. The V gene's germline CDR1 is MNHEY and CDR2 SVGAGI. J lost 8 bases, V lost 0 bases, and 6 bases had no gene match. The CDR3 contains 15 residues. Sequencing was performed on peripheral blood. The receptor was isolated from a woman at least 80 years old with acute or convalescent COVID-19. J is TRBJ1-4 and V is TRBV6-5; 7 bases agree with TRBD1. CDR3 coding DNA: TGTGCCAGCAGTTACTCGTCAGGGGGTGGCGAAAAACTGTTTTTT. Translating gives CASSYSSGGGEKLFF.